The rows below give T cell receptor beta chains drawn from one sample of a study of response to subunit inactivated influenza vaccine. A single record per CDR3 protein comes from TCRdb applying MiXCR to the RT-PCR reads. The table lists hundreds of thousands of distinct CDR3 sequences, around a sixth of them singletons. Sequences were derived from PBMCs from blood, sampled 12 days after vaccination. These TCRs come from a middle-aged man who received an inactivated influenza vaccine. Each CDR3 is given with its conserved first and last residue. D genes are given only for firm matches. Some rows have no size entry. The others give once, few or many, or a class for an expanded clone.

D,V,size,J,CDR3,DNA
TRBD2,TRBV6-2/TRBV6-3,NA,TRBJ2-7,CASSYSGGFGYEQYF,TGTGCCAGCAGTTACTCCGGGGGGTTCGGCTACGAGCAGTACTTC
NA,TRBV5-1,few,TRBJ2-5,CASSSLASTFQETQYF,TGCGCCAGCAGCTCTCTTGCCAGCACCTTCCAAGAGACCCAGTACTTC
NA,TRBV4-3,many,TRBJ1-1,CASSQERDIGAFF,TGCGCCAGCAGCCAAGAACGCGACATAGGAGCTTTCTTT
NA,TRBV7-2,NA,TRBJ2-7,CASSLATTYSYEQYF,TGTGCCAGCAGCTTAGCCACTACCTACTCCTACGAGCAGTACTTC
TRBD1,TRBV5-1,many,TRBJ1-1,CASSKGQVNTEAFF,TGCGCCAGCAGCAAGGGACAGGTGAACACTGAAGCTTTCTTT
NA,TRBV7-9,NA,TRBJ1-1,CASSFGSSEAFF,TGTGCCAGCAGCTTTGGGTCGTCTGAAGCTTTCTTT
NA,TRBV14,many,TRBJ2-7,CASSPKIFSAGPSYEQYF,TGTGCCAGCAGCCCAAAGATATTTTCGGCGGGACCTTCCTACGAGCAGTACTTC
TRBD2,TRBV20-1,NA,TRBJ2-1,CSAPGPGLAGRGAQFF,TGCAGTGCACCCGGTCCCGGACTAGCGGGGCGGGGAGCGCAGTTCTTC
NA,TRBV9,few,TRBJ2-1,CASSVPPGASDYNEQFF,TGTGCCAGCAGCGTACCCCCCGGGGCCTCGGACTACAATGAGCAGTTCTTC
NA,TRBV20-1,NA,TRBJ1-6,CSAREFTGSPLHF,TGCAGTGCTAGAGAGTTTACCGGATCACCCCTCCACTTT
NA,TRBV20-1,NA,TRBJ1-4,CSATNPGGVKLFF,TGCAGTGCTACCAACCCCGGGGGGGTCAAACTGTTTTTT
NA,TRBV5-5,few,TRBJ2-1,CASSPDPSQRKFF,TGTGCCAGCAGCCCCGACCCATCCCAGCGTAAGTTCTTC
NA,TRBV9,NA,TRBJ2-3,CASSVEGGKDTQYF,TGTGCCAGCAGCGTAGAGGGGGGGAAGGATACGCAGTATTTT
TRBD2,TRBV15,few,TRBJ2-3,CATSRGNGGGTDTQYF,TGTGCCACCAGCAGGGGCAATGGCGGGGGAACAGATACGCAGTATTTT
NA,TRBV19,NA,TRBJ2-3,CASSKDRTSTDTQYF,TGTGCCAGTAGTAAAGACAGGACTAGCACAGATACGCAGTATTTT
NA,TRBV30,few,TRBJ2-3,CAWSVKATQYF,TGTGCCTGGAGTGTAAAGGCAACGCAGTATTTT
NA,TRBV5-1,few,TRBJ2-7,CASRRESSYEQYF,TGCGCCAGCAGACGTGAGAGCTCCTACGAGCAGTACTTC